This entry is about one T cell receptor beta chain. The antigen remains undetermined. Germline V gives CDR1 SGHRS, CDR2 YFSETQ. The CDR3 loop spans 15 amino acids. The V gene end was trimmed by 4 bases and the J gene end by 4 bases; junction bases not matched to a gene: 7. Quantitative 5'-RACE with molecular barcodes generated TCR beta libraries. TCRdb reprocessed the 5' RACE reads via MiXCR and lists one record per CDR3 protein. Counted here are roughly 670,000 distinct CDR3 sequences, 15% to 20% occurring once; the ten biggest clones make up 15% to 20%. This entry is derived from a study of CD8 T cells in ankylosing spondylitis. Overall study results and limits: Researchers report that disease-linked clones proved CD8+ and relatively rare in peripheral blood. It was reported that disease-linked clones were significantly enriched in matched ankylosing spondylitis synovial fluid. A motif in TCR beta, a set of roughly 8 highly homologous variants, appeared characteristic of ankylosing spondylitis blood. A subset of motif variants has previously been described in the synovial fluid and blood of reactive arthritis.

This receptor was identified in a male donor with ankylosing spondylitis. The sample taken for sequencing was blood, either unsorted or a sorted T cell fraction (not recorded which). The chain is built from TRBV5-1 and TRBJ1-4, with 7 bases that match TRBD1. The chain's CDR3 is CASSLGTAVNEKLFF. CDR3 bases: TGCGCCAGCAGCCTCGGGACAGCCGTTAATGAAAAACTGTTTTTT.